The text below deals with one TCR beta chain. Its specificity is unknown. These data are taken from a study of cytotoxic CD8 clonotypes in ibrutinib-treated CLL. Study outcomes and limitations: Measured clonality at baseline was greater than in age-matched healthy donors and tracked with circulating CD8+ T-cell counts. Ibrutinib response saw clonality rise, and progression saw it return toward baseline. Different sampling times were used for sustained-remission and progressing patients.

The CDR3 contains 15 residues. Germline CDR1 SQVTM, CDR2 ANQGSEA. V lost 8 bases and J 2 bases, leaving 18 bases between the germline ends. Using immunoSEQ multiplex PCR, the repertoire was profiled, and TCRdb retains in-frame clones only, with some absent. The table has tens of thousands of clones, over 60% seen once. This material consisted of PBMCs, taken after 12 months of ibrutinib treatment. The receptor comes from a human donor with chronic lymphocytic leukemia. The chain combines TRBV29-1 with TRBJ2-2; D unclear. In DNA, the CDR3 is TGCAGCTTCCGGACCCAACAGATCAACACCGGGGAGCTGTTTTTT. Protein: CSFRTQQINTGELFF.